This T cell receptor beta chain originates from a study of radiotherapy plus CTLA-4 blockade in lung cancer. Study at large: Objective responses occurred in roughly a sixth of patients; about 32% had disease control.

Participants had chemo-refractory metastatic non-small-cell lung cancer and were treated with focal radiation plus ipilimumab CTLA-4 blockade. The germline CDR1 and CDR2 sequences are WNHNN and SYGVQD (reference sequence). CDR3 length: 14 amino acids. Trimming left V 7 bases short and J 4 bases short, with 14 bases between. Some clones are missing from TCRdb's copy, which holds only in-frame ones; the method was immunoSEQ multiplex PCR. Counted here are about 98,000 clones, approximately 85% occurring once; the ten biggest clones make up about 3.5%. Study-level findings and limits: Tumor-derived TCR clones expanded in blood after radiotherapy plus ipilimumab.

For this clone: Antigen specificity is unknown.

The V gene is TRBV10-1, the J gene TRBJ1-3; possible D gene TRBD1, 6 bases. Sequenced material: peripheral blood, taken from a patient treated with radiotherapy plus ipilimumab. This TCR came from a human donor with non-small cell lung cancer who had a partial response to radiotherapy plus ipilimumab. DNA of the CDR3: TGCGCCAGCACTCACAAAAGGGGGGGAAACACCATATATTTT. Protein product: CASTHKRGGNTIYF.